Listed below are T cell receptor beta chains from one sample, sequenced in a study of T cells in localized non-small cell lung cancer. Libraries were prepared by immunoSEQ multiplex PCR; TCRdb keeps only in-frame clonotypes and omits some of them. This sample has over 1,500 clones, with roughly 21% found just once. Here the sequenced sample was normal lung tissue next to the tumor, taken before any cancer treatment. The source of these receptors is a woman between 40 and 69 years old with stage III squamous cell lung carcinoma. Both conserved end residues are trimmed from each CDR3.

v_gene: TRBV18
j_gene: TRBJ1-3
len: 12
CDR3aa: ASSLGGVGNTIY

v_gene: TRBV6-8
j_gene: TRBJ1-2
len: 14
CDR3aa: ASGPWVGVKGYGYT

v_gene: TRBV28
j_gene: TRBJ1-2
len: 13
CDR3aa: ASSPPERGHYGYT

v_gene: TRBV19
j_gene: TRBJ1-1
len: 12
CDR3aa: ASNRGLMNTEAF

v_gene: TRBV19
j_gene: TRBJ1-1
len: 11
CDR3aa: ASSSTGNTEAF

v_gene: TRBV30
j_gene: TRBJ2-3
len: 13
CDR3aa: AWTGLAGGTDTQY

v_gene: TRBV6-8
j_gene: TRBJ2-1
len: 13
CDR3aa: ASSDSPLPYNEQF

v_gene: TRBV9
j_gene: TRBJ2-1
len: 13
CDR3aa: ASSPLGDSGNDQF

v_gene: TRBV11-3
j_gene: TRBJ2-7
len: 15
CDR3aa: ASSLDFSGRPSYEQY

v_gene: TRBV11-3
j_gene: TRBJ1-1
len: 12
CDR3aa: ASSLGLVNTEAF

v_gene: TRBV11-3
j_gene: TRBJ2-5
len: 12
CDR3aa: ASSSSWGEETQY

v_gene: TRBV6-1
j_gene: TRBJ2-3
len: 11
CDR3aa: ASSEALLDTQY

v_gene: TRBV11-3
j_gene: TRBJ2-3
len: 12
CDR3aa: ASSLLAGTDTQY

v_gene: TRBV11-3
j_gene: TRBJ1-4
len: 13
CDR3aa: ASSLGGAGGEKLF

v_gene: TRBV6-8
j_gene: TRBJ1-2
len: 15
CDR3aa: ASSYSPPRAGGIGYT

v_gene: TRBV29-1
j_gene: TRBJ2-1
len: 13
CDR3aa: SVLSGTGGRNEQF

v_gene: TRBV23-1
j_gene: TRBJ2-7
len: 16
CDR3aa: ASSQLLIEGKSSYEQY

v_gene: TRBV10-3
j_gene: TRBJ2-6
len: 15
CDR3aa: ASFPGQGISGANVLT

v_gene: TRBV19
j_gene: TRBJ1-4
len: 14
CDR3aa: ASSIPPGRGGEKLF

v_gene: TRBV11-3
j_gene: TRBJ2-5
len: 13
CDR3aa: ASSAGLAQQETQY

v_gene: TRBV6-8
j_gene: TRBJ2-1
len: 13
CDR3aa: ASRTPGGTYNEQF

v_gene: TRBV9
j_gene: TRBJ1-1
len: 11
CDR3aa: ASREQGGTEAF

v_gene: TRBV28
j_gene: TRBJ1-2
len: 12
CDR3aa: ASSLGGSNYDYT

v_gene: TRBV28
j_gene: TRBJ1-1
len: 14
CDR3aa: ASSTIRANMNTEAF

v_gene: TRBV28
j_gene: TRBJ2-3
len: 15
CDR3aa: ASSPTLAGGRRNTQY

v_gene: TRBV6-8
j_gene: TRBJ2-5
len: 18
CDR3aa: ASSHPRGAQGNGPQETQY

v_gene: TRBV6-8
j_gene: TRBJ2-2
len: 10
CDR3aa: GTSGNVGELF

v_gene: TRBV11-3
j_gene: TRBJ1-2
len: 12
CDR3aa: ASSLADTQGGYT

v_gene: TRBV6-8
j_gene: TRBJ1-5
len: 11
CDR3aa: ASRGSLNQPQH

v_gene: TRBV6-8
j_gene: TRBJ1-1
len: 14
CDR3aa: ASSYSRQGAVTEAF

v_gene: TRBV6-8
j_gene: TRBJ2-2
len: 13
CDR3aa: AISASGGTTGELF

v_gene: TRBV9
j_gene: TRBJ2-7
len: 12
CDR3aa: ASRAGQGIDEQY

v_gene: TRBV18
j_gene: TRBJ1-1
len: 14
CDR3aa: ASSPPQGSYGAEAF

v_gene: TRBV11-3
j_gene: TRBJ2-3
len: 14
CDR3aa: ASSSPLTTGEDTQY

v_gene: TRBV6-7
j_gene: TRBJ1-5
len: 13
CDR3aa: ASRHGQGARQPQH

v_gene: TRBV10-2
j_gene: TRBJ2-3
len: 13
CDR3aa: ASSLRSSSTDTQY

v_gene: TRBV14
j_gene: TRBJ1-4
len: 13
CDR3aa: ASSQAVGGITKLF

v_gene: TRBV18
j_gene: TRBJ1-4
len: 12
CDR3aa: ASSSVATNEKLF

v_gene: TRBV19
j_gene: TRBJ1-5
len: 12
CDR3aa: ASTQDSQLGPQH

v_gene: TRBV14
j_gene: TRBJ2-7
len: 13
CDR3aa: ASSQGGTVPYEQY

v_gene: TRBV28
j_gene: TRBJ2-1
len: 16
CDR3aa: ASSSIFIGEGSDNEQF

v_gene: TRBV9
j_gene: TRBJ2-1
len: 11
CDR3aa: ASSVDVTNEQF

v_gene: TRBV1
j_gene: TRBJ2-3
len: 16
CDR3aa: ASSHFAFPGGGTDTQY

v_gene: TRBV11-3
j_gene: TRBJ2-5
len: 14
CDR3aa: ASSLGQGGAQETQY

v_gene: TRBV7-5
j_gene: TRBJ1-5
len: 16
CDR3aa: ASSLGAGSGLNNQPQH

v_gene: TRBV5-1
j_gene: TRBJ2-2
len: 13
CDR3aa: ASQQGGTQVGELF

v_gene: TRBV6-8
j_gene: TRBJ1-2
len: 14
CDR3aa: ASTPGQGARGYGYT

v_gene: TRBV15
j_gene: TRBJ1-1
len: 12
CDR3aa: ATSRDLGNTEAF

v_gene: TRBV10-3
j_gene: TRBJ2-7
len: 13
CDR3aa: AISESGTNSYEQY

v_gene: TRBV28
j_gene: TRBJ1-2
len: 13
CDR3aa: ASSRQQGTYYGYT